The 5 T cell receptor beta chains below all came from one sample that was sequenced in a study of blood T cell repertoires in COVID-19. The method was immunoSEQ multiplex PCR; TCRdb's version includes in-frame clones alone and lacks a portion of them. The sample consists of over 300,000 clones, 65% to 90% of them appearing once. The sequencing input was PBMCs or T cells enriched from blood (not recorded which). Receptors were obtained from a woman between 18 and 30 years old who had recovered from COVID-19.

This clone was picked up a small number of times. V gene TRBV30 combines with J gene TRBJ2-1; weak D call: TRBD2 (5 bases). Germline V gene sequence: CDR1 GTSNPN, CDR2 SVGIG (reference sequence). Deletions cut 1 base from V and 6 bases from J, with 7 bases between. This CDR3 comprises 12 residues. The CDR3 DNA follows: TGTGCCTGGAGTGGCGGGTCCAATGAGCAGTTCTTC. It is translated as CAWSGGSNEQFF.

The gene calls are TRBV29-1 and TRBJ1-2; 10 nucleotides line up with TRBD1. CDR1 and CDR2 from the germline V gene are SQVTM and ANQGSEA. This CDR3 region has 14 residues. J was trimmed by 7 bases and V by 4 bases; bases with no gene match: 9. Written as DNA, the CDR3 is TGCAGCGTTGTTGGGACAGGGGAACGGAGTGGCTACACCTTC. Amino acids: CSVVGTGERSGYTF. The full variable domain, with the rest looked up from reference TRBV29-1 and TRBJ1-2, is SAVISQKPSRDICQRGTSLTIQCQVDSQVTMMFWYRQQPGQSLTLIATANQGSEATYESGFVIDKFPISRPNLTFSTLTVSNMSPEDSSIYLCSVVGTGERSGYTFGSGTRLTVV.

V and J are TRBV28 and TRBJ2-2; 10 bases fit TRBD1. Germline CDR1 reads MDHEN; CDR2 reads SYDVKM. J gave up 2 bases and V 4 bases, and 7 bases lay outside the gene matches. This CDR3 contains 17 residues. CDR3 sequence reads: CASSWDRDRGNTGELFF. The CDR3 DNA is TGTGCCAGCAGTTGGGACCGGGACAGGGGTAACACCGGGGAGCTGTTTTTT.

This chain links TRBV6-6 with TRBJ1-1, with TRBD1 matching 7 bases. From germline, CDR1 is MNHNY and CDR2 SVGAGI (reference sequence). Germline trimming cut 2 bases from V and 4 bases from J; bases unmatched to any gene: 7. The CDR3 consists of 15 residues. Written as DNA, the CDR3 is TGTGCCAGCAGTTACAAGACAGGGCGGGGCACTGAAGCTTTCTTT. Residues: CASSYKTGRGTEAFF.

Points on this clone: Other DNA sequences from this sample encode an identical CDR3 as well. The chain recombines TRBV5-1 with TRBJ2-1; D remains unclear. CDR1 and CDR2 from the germline V gene are SGHRS and YFSETQ. The V end was cut by 0 bases, the J end by 3 bases, with 7 bases between. The CDR3 has 14 residues. The DNA of the CDR3 is TGCGCCAGCAGCTTGGGCGACTTCTACAATGAGCAGTTCTTC. Translating gives CASSLGDFYNEQFF. Full variable domain (remainder filled in from reference TRBV5-1 and TRBJ2-1): KAGVTQTPRYLIKTRGQQVTLSCSPISGHRSVSWYQQTPGQGLQFLFEYFSETQRNKGNFPGRFSGRQFSNSRSEMNVSTLELGDSALYLCASSLGDFYNEQFFGPGTRLTVL.